This TCR beta chain is drawn from a study of shared clonotypes between healthy human individuals. Study in general: For every donor, three CD4 naive, three CD4 memory, two CD8 naive and one CD8 memory plates were used. Study-wide results and caveats: Against clonotypes common to all four donors, non-shared ones had lower generation probabilities. Compared with memory subsets, naive subsets generally had larger estimated richness.

The CDR3 has 17 residues. The V and J ends lost 1 base and 2 bases, in that order; junction bases with no gene match: 8. Germline V gene lookup returns CDR1 SGHTA and CDR2 FQGNSA. Only in-frame clones appear in the TCRdb table, and some are missing; sequencing was by immunoSEQ multiplex PCR. This table has roughly 640,000 clones, approximately 79% appearing once. As regards this clone: No antigen is known for it.

The chain has TRBV7-2 and TRBJ1-3; 7 bases line up with TRBD1. This sequence originates from a woman under 40 in good health. The sequencing sample was made of memory CD4+ T cells sorted from blood. The sample's subset: CD45RA-negative fraction. The CDR3 bases are TGTGCCAGCAGCTTAGATCATGTGAGGGGGCCTGGAAACACCATATATTTT. Translated: CASSLDHVRGPGNTIYF.